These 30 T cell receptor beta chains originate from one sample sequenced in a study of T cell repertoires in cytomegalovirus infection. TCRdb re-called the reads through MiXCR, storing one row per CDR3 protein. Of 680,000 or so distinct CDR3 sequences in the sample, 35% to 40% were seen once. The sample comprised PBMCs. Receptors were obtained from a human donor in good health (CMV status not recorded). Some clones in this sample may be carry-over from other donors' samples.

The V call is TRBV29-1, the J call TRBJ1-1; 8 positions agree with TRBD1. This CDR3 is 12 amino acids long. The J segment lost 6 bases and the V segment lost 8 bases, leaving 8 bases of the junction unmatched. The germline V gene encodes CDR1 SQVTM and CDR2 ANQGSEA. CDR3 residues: CSYGQGGAEAFF. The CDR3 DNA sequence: TGCAGCTACGGACAGGGAGGCGCTGAAGCTTTCTTT.

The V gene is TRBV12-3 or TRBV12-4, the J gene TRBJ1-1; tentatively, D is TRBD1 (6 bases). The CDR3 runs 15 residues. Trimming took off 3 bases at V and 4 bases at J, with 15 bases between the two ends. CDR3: CASSFTGRGSTEAFF. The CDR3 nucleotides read TGTGCCAGCAGTTTCACAGGGAGGGGAAGCACTGAAGCTTTCTTT.

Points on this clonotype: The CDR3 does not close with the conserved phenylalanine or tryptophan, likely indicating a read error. The CDR3 loop reads CASSQGLGPGHRGLAWCEQYL. In DNA form, the CDR3 reads TGCGCCAGCAGCCAAGGTTTGGGCCCGGGACATAGGGGACTAGCCTGGTGCGAGCAGTACTTA. The chain combines TRBV4-1 with TRBJ2-7; 9 nucleotides agree with TRBD2. The germline gives CDR1 MGHRA, CDR2 YSYEKL. J lost 6 bases, V lost 1 base, and 25 bases had no gene match. The CDR3 has 21 amino acids.

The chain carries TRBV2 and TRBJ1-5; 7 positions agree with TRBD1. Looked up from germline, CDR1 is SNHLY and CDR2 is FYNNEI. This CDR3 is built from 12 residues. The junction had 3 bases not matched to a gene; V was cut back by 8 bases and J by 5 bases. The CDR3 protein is CASGDSDQPQHF. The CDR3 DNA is TGTGCCAGCGGGGACAGTGATCAGCCCCAGCATTTT. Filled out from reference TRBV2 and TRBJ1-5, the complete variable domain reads EPEVTQTPSHQVTQMGQEVILRCVPISNHLYFYWYRQILGQKVEFLVSFYNNEISEKSEIFDDQFSVERPDGSNFTLKIRSTKLEDSAMYFCASGDSDQPQHFGDGTRLSIL.

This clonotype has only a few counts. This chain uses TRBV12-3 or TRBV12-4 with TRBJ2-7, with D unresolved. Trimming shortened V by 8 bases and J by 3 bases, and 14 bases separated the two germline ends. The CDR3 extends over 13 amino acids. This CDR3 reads CASGIGGDYEQYF. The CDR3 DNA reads TGTGCCAGCGGAATCGGCGGTGACTACGAGCAGTACTTC.

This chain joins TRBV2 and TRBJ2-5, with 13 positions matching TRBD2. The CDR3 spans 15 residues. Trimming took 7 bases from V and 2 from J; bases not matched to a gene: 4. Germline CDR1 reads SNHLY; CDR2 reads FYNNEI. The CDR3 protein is CASKGTSGTQETQYF. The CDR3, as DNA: TGTGCCAGCAAAGGGACTAGCGGGACTCAAGAGACCCAGTACTTC. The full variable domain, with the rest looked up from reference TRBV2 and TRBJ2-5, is EPEVTQTPSHQVTQMGQEVILRCVPISNHLYFYWYRQILGQKVEFLVSFYNNEISEKSEIFDDQFSVERPDGSNFTLKIRSTKLEDSAMYFCASKGTSGTQETQYFGPGTRLLVL.

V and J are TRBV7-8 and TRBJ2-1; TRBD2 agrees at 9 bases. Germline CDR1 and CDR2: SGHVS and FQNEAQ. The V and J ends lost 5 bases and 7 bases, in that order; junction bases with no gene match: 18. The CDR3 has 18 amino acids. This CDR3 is CASSPRRLAGSRLNEQFF. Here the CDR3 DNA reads TGTGCCAGCAGCCCAAGGCGGCTAGCGGGAAGTAGGCTTAATGAGCAGTTCTTC.

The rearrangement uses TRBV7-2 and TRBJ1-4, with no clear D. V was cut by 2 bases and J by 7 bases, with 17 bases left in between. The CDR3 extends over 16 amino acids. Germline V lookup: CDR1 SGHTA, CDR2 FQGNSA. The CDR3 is CASSLTGGGIGEKLFF. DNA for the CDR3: TGTGCCAGCAGCTTAACCGGTGGAGGGATAGGTGAAAAACTGTTTTTT.

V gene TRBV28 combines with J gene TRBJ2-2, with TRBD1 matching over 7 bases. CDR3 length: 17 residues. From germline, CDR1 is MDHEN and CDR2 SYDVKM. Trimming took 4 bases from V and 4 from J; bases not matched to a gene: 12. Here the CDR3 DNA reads TGTGCCAGCAGTTCGTACAGGGGAACAGAGACCACCGGGGAGCTGTTTTTT. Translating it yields CASSSYRGTETTGELFF.

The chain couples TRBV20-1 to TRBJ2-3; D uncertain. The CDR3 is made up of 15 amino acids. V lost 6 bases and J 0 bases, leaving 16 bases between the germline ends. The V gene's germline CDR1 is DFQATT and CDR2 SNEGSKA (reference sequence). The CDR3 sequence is CSARPLADSTDTQYF. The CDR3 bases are TGCAGTGCCAGACCCCTCGCGGATAGCACAGATACGCAGTATTTT.

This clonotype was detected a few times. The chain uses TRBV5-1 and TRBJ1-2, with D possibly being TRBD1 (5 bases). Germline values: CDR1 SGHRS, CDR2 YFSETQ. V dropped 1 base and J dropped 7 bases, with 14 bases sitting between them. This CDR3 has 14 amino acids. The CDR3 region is CASSLSGAGSGYTF. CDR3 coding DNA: TGCGCCAGCAGCTTGAGTGGGGCAGGTAGTGGCTACACCTTC.

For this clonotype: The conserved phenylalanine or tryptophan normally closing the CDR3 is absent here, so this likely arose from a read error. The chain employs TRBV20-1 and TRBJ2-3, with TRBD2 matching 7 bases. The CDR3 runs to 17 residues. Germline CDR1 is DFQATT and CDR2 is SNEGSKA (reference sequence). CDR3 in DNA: TGCAGTGCTAGAGATGGAGGCAGGAGCGGGAACACAGCTACGCAGTATTTG. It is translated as CSARDGGRSGNTATQYL.

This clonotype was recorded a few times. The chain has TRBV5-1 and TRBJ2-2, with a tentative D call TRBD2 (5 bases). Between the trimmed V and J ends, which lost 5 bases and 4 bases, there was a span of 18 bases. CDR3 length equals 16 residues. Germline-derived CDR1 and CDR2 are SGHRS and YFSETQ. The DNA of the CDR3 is TGCGCCAGCAGGGGTGGACTTCCCACAACCACCGGGGAGCTGTTTTTT. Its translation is CASRGGLPTTTGELFF.

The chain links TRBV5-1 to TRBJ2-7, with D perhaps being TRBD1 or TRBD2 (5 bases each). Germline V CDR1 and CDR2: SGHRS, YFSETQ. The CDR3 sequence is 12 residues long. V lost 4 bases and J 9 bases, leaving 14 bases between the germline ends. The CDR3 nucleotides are TGCGCCAGCAGCCCGGGACCGTCAGGGCAGTACTTC. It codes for CASSPGPSGQYF.

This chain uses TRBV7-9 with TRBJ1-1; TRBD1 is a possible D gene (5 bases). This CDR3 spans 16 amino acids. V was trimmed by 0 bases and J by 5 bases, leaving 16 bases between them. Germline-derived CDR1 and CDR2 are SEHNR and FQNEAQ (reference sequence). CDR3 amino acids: CASSLARSGWSTEAFF. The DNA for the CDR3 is TGTGCCAGCAGCTTAGCGCGGTCAGGGTGGTCGACTGAAGCTTTCTTT.

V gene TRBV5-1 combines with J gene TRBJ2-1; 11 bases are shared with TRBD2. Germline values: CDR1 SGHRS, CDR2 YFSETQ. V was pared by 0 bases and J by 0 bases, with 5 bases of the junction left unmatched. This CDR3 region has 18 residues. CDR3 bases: TGCGCCAGCAGCTTGGGTAGCGGGAGGGCCCCCTCCTACAATGAGCAGTTCTTC. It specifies CASSLGSGRAPSYNEQFF. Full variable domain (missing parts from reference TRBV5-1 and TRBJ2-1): KAGVTQTPRYLIKTRGQQVTLSCSPISGHRSVSWYQQTPGQGLQFLFEYFSETQRNKGNFPGRFSGRQFSNSRSEMNVSTLELGDSALYLCASSLGSGRAPSYNEQFFGPGTRLTVL.

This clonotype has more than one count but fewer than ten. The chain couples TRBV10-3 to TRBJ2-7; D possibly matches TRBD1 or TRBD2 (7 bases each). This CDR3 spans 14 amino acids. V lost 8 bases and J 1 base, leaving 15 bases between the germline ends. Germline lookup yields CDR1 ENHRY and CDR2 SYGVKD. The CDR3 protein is CAIRQGGGSYEQYF. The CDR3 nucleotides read TGTGCCATCCGACAGGGAGGGGGATCCTACGAGCAGTACTTC.

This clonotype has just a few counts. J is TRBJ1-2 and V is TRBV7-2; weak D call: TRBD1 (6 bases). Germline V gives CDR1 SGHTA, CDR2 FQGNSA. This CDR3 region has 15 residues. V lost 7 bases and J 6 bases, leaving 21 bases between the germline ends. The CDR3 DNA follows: TGTGCCAGCACTAAGGGGGGCATTTCCGGGCATGGCTACACCTTC. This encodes CASTKGGISGHGYTF.

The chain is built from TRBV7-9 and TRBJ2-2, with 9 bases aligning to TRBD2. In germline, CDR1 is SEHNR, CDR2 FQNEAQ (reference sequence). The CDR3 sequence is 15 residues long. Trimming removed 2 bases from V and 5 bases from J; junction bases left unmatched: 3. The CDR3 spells CASSLFSGRTGELFF. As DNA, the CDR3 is TGTGCCAGCAGCTTATTCAGCGGGAGGACCGGGGAGCTGTTTTTT. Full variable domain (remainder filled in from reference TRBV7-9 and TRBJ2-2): DTGVSQNPRHKITKRGQNVTFRCDPISEHNRLYWYRQTLGQGPEFLTYFQNEAQLEKSRLLSDRFSAERPKGSFSTLEIQRTEQGDSAMYLCASSLFSGRTGELFFGEGSRLTVL.

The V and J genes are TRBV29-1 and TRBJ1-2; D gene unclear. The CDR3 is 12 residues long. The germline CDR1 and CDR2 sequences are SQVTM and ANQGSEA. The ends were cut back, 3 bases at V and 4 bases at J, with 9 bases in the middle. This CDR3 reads CSVDMGTYGYTF. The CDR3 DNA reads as TGCAGCGTTGACATGGGAACCTATGGCTACACCTTC.

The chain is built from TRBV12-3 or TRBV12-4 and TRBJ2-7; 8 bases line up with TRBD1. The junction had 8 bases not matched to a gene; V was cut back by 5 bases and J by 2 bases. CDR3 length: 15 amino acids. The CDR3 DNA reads TGTGCCAGCAGTGCCCTCGGGACAGGAGCCTACGAGCAGTACTTC. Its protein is CASSALGTGAYEQYF.

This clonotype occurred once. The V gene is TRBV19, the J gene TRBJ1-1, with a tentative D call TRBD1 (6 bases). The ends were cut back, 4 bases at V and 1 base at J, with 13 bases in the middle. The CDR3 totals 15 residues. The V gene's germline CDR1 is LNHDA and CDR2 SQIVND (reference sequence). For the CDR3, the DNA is TGTGCCAGTAGTAGAACAGGGAAAGAGAACACTGAAGCTTTCTTT. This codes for CASSRTGKENTEAFF.

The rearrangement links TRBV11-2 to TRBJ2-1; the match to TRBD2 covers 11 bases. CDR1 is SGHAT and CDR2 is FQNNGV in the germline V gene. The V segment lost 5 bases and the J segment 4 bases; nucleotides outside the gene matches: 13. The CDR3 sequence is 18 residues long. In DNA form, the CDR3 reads TGTGCCAGCAGCGAGGGACTAGCGGTACCAGAGATTTACAATGAGCAGTTCTTC. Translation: CASSEGLAVPEIYNEQFF.

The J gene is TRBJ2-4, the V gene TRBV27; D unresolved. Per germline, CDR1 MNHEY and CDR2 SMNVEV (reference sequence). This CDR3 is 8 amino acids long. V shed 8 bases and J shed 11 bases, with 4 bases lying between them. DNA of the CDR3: TGTGCCAGCTCGGTTCAGTACTTC. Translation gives CASSVQYF.

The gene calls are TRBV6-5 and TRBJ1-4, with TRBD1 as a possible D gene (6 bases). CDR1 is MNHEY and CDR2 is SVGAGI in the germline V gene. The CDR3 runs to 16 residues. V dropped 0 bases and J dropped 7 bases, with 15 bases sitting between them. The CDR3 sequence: CASSYSKGGPGEKLFF. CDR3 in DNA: TGTGCCAGCAGTTACTCGAAGGGGGGACCCGGTGAAAAACTGTTTTTT.

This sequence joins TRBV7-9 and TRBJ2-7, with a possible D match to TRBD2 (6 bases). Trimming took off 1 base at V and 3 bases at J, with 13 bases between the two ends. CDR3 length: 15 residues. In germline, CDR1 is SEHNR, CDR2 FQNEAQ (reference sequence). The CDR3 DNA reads TGTGCCAGCAGCTTAGGGGACTGGGGTCGCTACGAGCAGTACTTC. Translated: CASSLGDWGRYEQYF.

Here the CDR3 reads CASSYSGTYTF. The CDR3 region has the DNA TGTGCCAGCAGTTACTCTGGAACCTACACCTTC. The chain links TRBV6-2 or TRBV6-3 to TRBJ1-2; the D is unclear. The CDR3 length is 11 residues. Trimming shortened V by 0 bases and J by 10 bases, and 6 bases separated the two germline ends. CDR1 MNHEY and CDR2 SVGEGT come from the germline V gene.

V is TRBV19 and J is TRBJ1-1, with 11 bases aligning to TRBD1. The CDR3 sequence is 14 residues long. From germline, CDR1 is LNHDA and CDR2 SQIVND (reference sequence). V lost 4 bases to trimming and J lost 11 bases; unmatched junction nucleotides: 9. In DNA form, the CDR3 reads TGTGCCAGTAGTACGGCGGGGACAGGGGGAAAGGCTTTCTTT. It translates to CASSTAGTGGKAFF. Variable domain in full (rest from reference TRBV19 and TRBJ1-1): DGGITQSPKYLFRKEGQNVTLSCEQNLNHDAMYWYRQDPGQGLRLIYYSQIVNDFQKGDIAEGYSVSREKKESFPLTVTSAQKNPTAFYLCASSTAGTGGKAFFGQGTRLTVV.

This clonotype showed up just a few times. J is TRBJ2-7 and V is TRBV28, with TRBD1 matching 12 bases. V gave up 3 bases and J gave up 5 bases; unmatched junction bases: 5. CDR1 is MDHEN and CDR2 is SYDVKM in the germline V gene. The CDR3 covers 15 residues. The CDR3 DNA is TGTGCCAGCAGTTTTTCCGGGACAGGGGGCAACGAGCAGTACTTC. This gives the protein CASSFSGTGGNEQYF.

CDR3 DNA: TGTGCCAGCAGTTTAAGGGGATCGGCAGGGCACTATGGCTACACCTTC. Residues: CASSLRGSAGHYGYTF. The rearrangement links TRBV12-3 or TRBV12-4 to TRBJ1-2; D possibly corresponds to TRBD1 (5 bases). The V end lost 2 bases, the J end lost 3 bases, and 16 bases lay between the germline ends. The CDR3 is 16 amino acids.